One sample yielded the 8 T cell receptor beta chains listed below, sequenced in a study of Ad26.COV2.S vaccination and SARS-CoV-2 variants. The protocol was immunoSEQ multiplex PCR, while the TCRdb copy is restricted to in-frame clones and leaves out a portion. The table includes approximately 90,000 clones, roughly 85% detected once. The sample in question was peripheral blood, obtained after recovery from COVID-19. The receptors here all came from a human donor who had recovered from COVID-19.

The chain joins TRBV15 to TRBJ2-1; D gene unclear. The germline V gene has CDR1 LNHNV and CDR2 YYDKDF (reference sequence). This CDR3 is built from 15 residues. V lost 0 bases, J lost 5 bases, and 11 bases lay in between. DNA for the CDR3: TGTGCCACCAGCAGAGATCCTCCGGGTCACAATGAGCAGTTCTTC. This encodes CATSRDPPGHNEQFF.

This chain uses TRBV7-6 with TRBJ2-5, with D hard to call. Per germline, CDR1 SGHVS and CDR2 FNYEAQ. Trimming took off 1 base at V and 2 bases at J, with 11 bases between the two ends. The CDR3 spans 15 residues. The chain's CDR3 is CASSLGARAQETQYF. The CDR3 DNA is TGTGCCAGCAGCTTAGGGGCCCGGGCTCAAGAGACCCAGTACTTC.

The J gene is TRBJ2-7, the V gene TRBV12-5, with 9 nucleotides matching TRBD1. Germline V lookup: CDR1 LGHNT, CDR2 FRNRAP. J lost 5 bases, V lost 8 bases, and 10 bases had no gene match. CDR3 length: 14 amino acids. In nucleotides, the CDR3 is TGTGCTAGTAGCGAGGGACAGGGAACCAACGAGCAGTACTTC. Translated: CASSEGQGTNEQYF.

CDR3: CASSSRNRGGDIQYF. The CDR3 nucleotides are TGTGCCAGCAGCTCCAGAAACAGGGGTGGCGACATTCAGTACTTC. This chain connects TRBV7-9 to TRBJ2-4; 7 bases match TRBD1. The CDR3 length is 15 residues. V was pared by 4 bases and J by 8 bases, with 11 bases of the junction left unmatched. Germline V CDR1 and CDR2: SEHNR, FQNEAQ (reference sequence).

The gene calls are TRBV6-2 or TRBV6-3 and TRBJ1-5; D unclear. The germline V gene encodes CDR1 MNHEY and CDR2 SVGEGT. This CDR3 spans 16 amino acids. V was clipped by 6 bases and J by 2 bases, with 17 bases between them. The chain's CDR3 is CASSGSRGIGNQPQHF. The DNA of the CDR3 is TGTGCCAGCAGCGGATCTCGGGGAATAGGCAATCAGCCCCAGCATTTT.

In the case of this clone: The junction shows a germline mismatch at one end, possibly a read error. This chain connects TRBV7-3 to TRBJ2-1, with 8 bases that match TRBD2. The germline CDR1 and CDR2 sequences are SGHTA and FQGTGA. The CDR3 covers 15 residues. CDR3 coding DNA: TGTGCCAGCAGCTTCACCGGGACTAGATCCAATGAGCGGTTCTTC. Translated, it gives CASSFTGTRSNERFF.

The chain carries TRBV5-4 and TRBJ1-2; possible D gene TRBD1, 5 bases. CDR1 SGHNT and CDR2 YYREEE come from the germline V gene (reference sequence). This CDR3 comprises 15 residues. Trimming shortened V by 3 bases and J by 5 bases, and 17 bases separated the two germline ends. In DNA, the CDR3 is TGTGCCAGCAGCTCTCCCCGGGACCCGGGTTATGGCTACACCTTC. This gives the protein CASSSPRDPGYGYTF.

The chain joins TRBV18 to TRBJ2-2, with 8 bases that match TRBD1. The CDR3 covers 14 residues. Germline V lookup: CDR1 KGHSH, CDR2 LQKENI. The ends lost 6 bases at V and 5 bases at J; junction bases unmatched: 5. The CDR3, as DNA: TGTGCCAGCTCGTCAGACAGGGGTACCGGGGAGCTGTTTTTT. It yields the protein CASSSDRGTGELFF.